Shown below are 9 T cell receptor beta chains from a single sample sequenced in a study of monozygotic twins with inflammatory bowel disease. TCRdb reprocessed the 5' RACE reads, keeping one entry per CDR3 protein, no DNA. The table for this sample gives about 43,000 distinct CDR3 sequences. The sample was blood. These receptors came from a human donor with ulcerative colitis or Crohn's disease, or a healthy co-twin of an affected twin (not recorded which).

The chain is built from TRBV27 and TRBJ2-7. Per the germline V gene, CDR1 is MNHEY and CDR2 is SMNVEV (reference sequence). The CDR3 spans 13 residues. CDR3 sequence: CASSLLFGDEQYF.

The chain uses TRBV4-1 and TRBJ2-3; with no DNA, the TCRdb D assignment of TRBD2 cannot be verified. The CDR3 totals 18 residues. Germline assignment: CDR1 MGHRA and CDR2 YSYEKL. This CDR3 reads CASSQDQDVAGVSDTQYF.

The chain uses TRBV4-3 and TRBJ2-1. CDR1 is LGHNA, CDR2 YSLEER, per germline. This CDR3 has 16 amino acids. CDR3 residues: CASSQDLESSYNEQFF.

The V and J genes are TRBV5-5 and TRBJ1-2. In germline, CDR1 is SGHKS, CDR2 YYEKEE (reference sequence). CDR3 length: 13 amino acids. The CDR3 region is CASSLSLSYGYTF.

The rearrangement links TRBV5-1 to TRBJ2-5; checking the TCRdb D call of TRBD1 is not possible without DNA. CDR3 length: 14 residues. Germline-derived CDR1 and CDR2 are SGHRS and YFSETQ. The CDR3 protein is CASSLIEGDETQYF.

J is TRBJ2-3 and V is TRBV7-2; the TCRdb D gene call, TRBD1, has no DNA to confirm it. CDR3 length: 15 amino acids. CDR1 SGHTA and CDR2 FQGNSA come from the germline V gene. CDR3 residues: CASSRRVGASDTQYF. Drawing the rest from reference TRBV7-2 and TRBJ2-3, the complete variable domain is GAGVSQSPSNKVTEKGKDVELRCDPISGHTALYWYRQSLGQGLEFLIYFQGNSAPDKSGLPSDRFSAERTGGSVSTLTIQRTQQEDSAVYLCASSRRVGASDTQYFGPGTRLTVL.

The V call is TRBV2, the J call TRBJ1-5; TCRdb's D call of TRBD1 is untestable without DNA. In germline, CDR1 is SNHLY, CDR2 FYNNEI. The CDR3 is made up of 14 amino acids. CDR3 amino acids: CASSEFRANQPQHF.

This chain uses TRBV4-3 with TRBJ2-3. In germline, CDR1 is LGHNA, CDR2 YSLEER. This CDR3 comprises 13 residues. CDR3 loop: CASSQDTSDTQYF.

V is TRBV12-3 or TRBV12-4 and J is TRBJ1-2; TCRdb returns TRBD1, unconfirmable since there is no DNA. The CDR3 spans 14 residues. The chain's CDR3 is CASSFDVGVLAYTF.